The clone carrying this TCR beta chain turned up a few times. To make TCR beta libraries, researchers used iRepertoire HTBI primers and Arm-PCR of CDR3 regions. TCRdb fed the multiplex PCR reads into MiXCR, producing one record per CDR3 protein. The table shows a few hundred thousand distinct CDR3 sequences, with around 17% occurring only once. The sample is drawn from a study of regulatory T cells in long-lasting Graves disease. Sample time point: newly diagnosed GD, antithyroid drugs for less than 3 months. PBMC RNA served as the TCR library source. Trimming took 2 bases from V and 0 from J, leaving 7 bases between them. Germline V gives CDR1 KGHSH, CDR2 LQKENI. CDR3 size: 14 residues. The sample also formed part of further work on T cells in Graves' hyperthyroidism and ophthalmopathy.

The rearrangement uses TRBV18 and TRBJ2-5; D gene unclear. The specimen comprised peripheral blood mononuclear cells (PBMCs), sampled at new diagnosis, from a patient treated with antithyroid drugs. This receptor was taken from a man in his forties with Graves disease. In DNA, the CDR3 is TGTGCCAGCTCACCAAATGGGGACCAAGAGACCCAGTACTTC. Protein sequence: CASSPNGDQETQYF. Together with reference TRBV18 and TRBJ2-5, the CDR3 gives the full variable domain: NAGVMQNPRHLVRRRGQEARLRCSPMKGHSHVYWYRQLPEEGLKFMVYLQKENIIDESGMPKERFSAEFPKEGPSILRIQQVVRGDSAAYFCASSPNGDQETQYFGPGTRLLVL.